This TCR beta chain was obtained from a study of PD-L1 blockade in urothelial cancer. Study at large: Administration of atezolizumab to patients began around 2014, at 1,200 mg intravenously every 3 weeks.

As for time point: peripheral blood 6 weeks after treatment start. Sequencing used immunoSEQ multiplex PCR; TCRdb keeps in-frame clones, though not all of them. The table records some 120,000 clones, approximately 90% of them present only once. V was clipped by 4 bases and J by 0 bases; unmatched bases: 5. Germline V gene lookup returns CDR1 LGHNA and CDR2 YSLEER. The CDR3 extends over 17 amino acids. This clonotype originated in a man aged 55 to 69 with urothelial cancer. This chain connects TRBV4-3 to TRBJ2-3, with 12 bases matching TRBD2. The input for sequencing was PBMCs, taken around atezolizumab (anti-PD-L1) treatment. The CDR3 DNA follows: TGCGCCAGCAGCCCTGGGACTAGCGGGTATAGCACAGATACGCAGTATTTT. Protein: CASSPGTSGYSTDTQYF.